What follows are 32 T cell receptor beta chains derived from one specimen sequenced in a study of graft-versus-host responses after intestinal transplantation. The method was immunoSEQ multiplex PCR; TCRdb's version includes in-frame clones alone and lacks a portion of them. The sample has 15,000 to 19,000 clones; about 34% are singletons. Sequenced material: alloreactive CD4+ T cells from a mixed lymphocyte reaction culture, taken before intestinal transplant. Subset denoted: CFSE-low proliferating T cells sorted from roughly 6-day pre-transplant mixed lymphocyte reaction (GvH or HvG direction). These receptors were taken from a human patient who received an intestinal transplant.

CDR3 protein: CTISQFSPVIRDTQYF. The DNA for the CDR3 is TGCACCATCAGCCAATTTAGCCCAGTCATACGAGATACGCAGTATTTT. The V gene is TRBV1, the J gene TRBJ2-3; TRBD2, the D gene given by the table, was not confirmed from the DNA. TRBV1 constitutes a pseudogene. The CDR3 runs 16 residues.

In this sample, this clone turned up a few times. The chain is built from TRBV5-1 and TRBJ2-7; D is possibly TRBD1 (5 bases). Germline-derived CDR1 and CDR2 are SGHRS and YFSETQ. Trimming took 4 bases from V and 4 from J, leaving 9 bases between them. The CDR3 is made up of 12 amino acids. CDR3 nucleotide sequence: TGCGCCAGCAGCAGAGACAGTTACGAGCAGTACTTC. It codes for CASSRDSYEQYF.

This clone was recorded a few times. The chain combines TRBV6-1 with TRBJ1-2, with D unresolved. V lost 11 bases to trimming and J lost 4 bases, with 11 bases between them. Germline CDR1 MNHNS, CDR2 SASEGT. The CDR3 totals 11 residues. Here the CDR3 reads CAVGSLYGYTF. The CDR3 bases are TGTGCCGTAGGGTCTCTCTATGGCTACACCTTC.

This clone was counted between two and nine times. The gene calls are TRBV28 and TRBJ2-3, with TRBD1 matching over 8 bases. CDR3 length: 15 residues. J gave up 1 base and V 5 bases, and 5 bases lay outside the gene matches. CDR1 is MDHEN and CDR2 is SYDVKM in the germline V gene. CDR3 nucleotide sequence: TGTGCCAGCAGTCCCATGACAGGGGGCACAGATACGCAGTATTTT. Protein: CASSPMTGGTDTQYF.

CDR3 in amino acids: CASSDAGWVHEQFF. The CDR3 coding sequence is TGTGCCAGCAGTGATGCGGGATGGGTGCATGAGCAGTTCTTC. V usage is TRBV6-1 and J usage is TRBJ2-1; tentative D call: TRBD2 (6 bases). From germline, CDR1 is MNHNS and CDR2 SASEGT. The CDR3 length is 14 residues. Trimming removed 3 bases at V and 8 bases at J, with 14 bases between.

This clone was found a few times. The genes are TRBV5-6 and TRBJ2-5; the match to TRBD1 covers 8 bases. Germline loops: CDR1 SGHDT, CDR2 YYEEEE. This CDR3 is built from 13 residues. The junction had 2 bases not matched to a gene; V was cut back by 2 bases and J by 5 bases. CDR3 loop: CASSFYRGETQYF. CDR3 nucleotides: TGTGCCAGCAGCTTCTACAGGGGGGAGACCCAGTACTTC.

The chain carries TRBV11-3 and TRBJ2-1; D gene uncertain. CDR3 length: 14 residues. Trimming left V 0 bases short and J 8 bases short, with 11 bases between. CDR1 and CDR2 from the germline V gene are SGHNT and YENEEA. The CDR3 sequence: CASSLDGPIYEQFF. The CDR3 DNA follows: TGTGCCAGCAGCTTAGATGGGCCTATATATGAGCAGTTCTTC.

This chain joins TRBV7-9 and TRBJ2-5; D not resolved. The CDR3 totals 14 residues. Germline loops: CDR1 SEHNR, CDR2 FQNEAQ (reference sequence). Trimming pared 4 bases from V and 5 bases from J, leaving 14 bases between. CDR3: CASSSQGRRETQYF. CDR3 coding DNA: TGTGCCAGCAGCTCCCAAGGGCGTAGGGAGACCCAGTACTTC.

By share, this clone ranks as medium-sized (0.01 to 0.1%). The gene calls are TRBV5-4 and TRBJ2-5; TRBD1 matches 9 bases. This CDR3 region has 15 residues. V lost 4 bases to trimming and J lost 3 bases; unmatched junction nucleotides: 7. CDR1 is SGHNT, CDR2 YYREEE, per germline (reference sequence). CDR3 residues: CASSKQGARKETQYF. As DNA, the CDR3 is TGTGCCAGCAGCAAACAGGGGGCCCGAAAAGAGACCCAGTACTTC.

In this sample, this clone turned up a few times. This sequence joins TRBV6-1 and TRBJ2-5; D not resolved. The V end was cut by 5 bases, the J end by 4 bases, with 8 bases between. Germline lookup yields CDR1 MNHNS and CDR2 SASEGT. This CDR3 spans 12 amino acids. This chain's CDR3 is CASSRRRETQYF. DNA of the CDR3: TGTGCCAGCAGTCGACGCAGAGAGACCCAGTACTTC.

The chain carries TRBV25-1 and TRBJ2-7; D possibly matches TRBD1 or TRBD2 (5 bases each). The V end lost 5 bases, the J end lost 3 bases, and 14 bases lay between the germline ends. The germline V gene has CDR1 MGHDK and CDR2 SYGVNS. The CDR3 covers 14 residues. This chain's CDR3 is CASSWGGTVYEQYF. The CDR3 DNA sequence: TGTGCCAGCAGTTGGGGTGGGACGGTCTACGAGCAGTACTTC.

A few counts support this clone. The junction and the germline gene differ at one end; a read error may be behind it. The rearrangement uses TRBV10-3 and TRBJ1-5; no clear D gene. This CDR3 contains 15 residues. The V gene's germline CDR1 is ENHRY and CDR2 SYGVKD. This CDR3 is CASSYGFGRNQPQHF. The CDR3 region has the DNA TGTGCCAGCAGTTACGGTTTCGGCCGTAATCAGCCCCAGCATTTT.

This clone was observed a handful of times. This chain connects TRBV5-5 to TRBJ1-2; maybe TRBD1 (6 bases). V lost 3 bases and J 8 bases, leaving 14 bases between the germline ends. The length of the CDR3 is 13 residues. The germline V gene encodes CDR1 SGHKS and CDR2 YYEKEE (reference sequence). CDR3 sequence: CASSSGPQGGYTF. The CDR3 nucleotides read TGTGCCAGCAGCTCGGGCCCTCAGGGGGGCTACACCTTC.

This chain links TRBV7-7 with TRBJ2-1, with 12 nucleotides matching TRBD1. The V segment lost 5 bases and the J segment 4 bases; nucleotides outside the gene matches: 3. Germline CDR1 reads SSHAT; CDR2 reads FNYEAQ (reference sequence). CDR3 length: 15 residues. DNA of the CDR3: TGTGCCAGCAGCACGGGACAGGGGGCATACAATGAGCAGTTCTTC. This codes for CASSTGQGAYNEQFF.

This clone has more than one count but fewer than ten. CDR3 sequence reads: CASSLASQPETQYF. As DNA, the CDR3 is TGTGCCAGCAGCTTAGCCTCCCAACCCGAGACCCAGTACTTC. The rearrangement joins TRBV11-3 to TRBJ2-5; D unclear. Germline V gives CDR1 SGHNT, CDR2 YENEEA. Trimming removed 1 base from V and 5 bases from J, with 11 bases in between. The length of the CDR3 is 14 residues.

This clone was seen more than once but under ten times. The chain recombines TRBV18 with TRBJ2-7; a possible D gene is TRBD2 (7 bases). The V end was cut by 0 bases, the J end by 6 bases, with 15 bases between. This CDR3 spans 15 amino acids. The germline CDR1 and CDR2 sequences are KGHSH and LQKENI. The CDR3 nucleotides are TGTGCCAGCTCACCACCGCCGGGGGGCCGGGGCGAGCAGTACTTC. This gives the protein CASSPPPGGRGEQYF.

This clone was recorded only once. This rearrangement joins TRBV11-1 to TRBJ1-2; D unclear. V was cut by 5 bases and J by 4 bases, with 14 bases left in between. This CDR3 is built from 14 residues. Germline-derived CDR1 and CDR2 are SGHAT and FQDESV (reference sequence). The CDR3 DNA is TGTGCCAGCAGCCCAGTCGGGGTTGGCTATGGCTACACCTTC. This translates into CASSPVGVGYGYTF.

J is TRBJ2-7 and V is TRBV7-9; TRBD2 matches at 8 bases. The CDR3 totals 14 residues. J gave up 7 bases and V 5 bases, and 10 bases lay outside the gene matches. CDR1 is SEHNR and CDR2 is FQNEAQ in the germline V gene (reference sequence). In DNA, the CDR3 is TGTGCCAGCAGCATTAGCGGGATACCTGGAGAGCAGTACTTC. Translating it yields CASSISGIPGEQYF.

The chain has TRBV5-1 and TRBJ2-2; TRBD1 matches at 9 bases. The CDR3 contains 16 residues. Germline V gene sequence: CDR1 SGHRS, CDR2 YFSETQ. Trimming at V came to 0 bases and at J to 7 bases, leaving 7 bases not matched to a gene. CDR3 nucleotides: TGCGCCAGCAGCTTGGTACCCGGACAGGGGTACGGGGAGCTGTTTTTT. It encodes CASSLVPGQGYGELFF. The full variable domain, in which reference TRBV5-1 and TRBJ2-2 provide the parts outside the CDR3, is KAGVTQTPRYLIKTRGQQVTLSCSPISGHRSVSWYQQTPGQGLQFLFEYFSETQRNKGNFPGRFSGRQFSNSRSEMNVSTLELGDSALYLCASSLVPGQGYGELFFGEGSRLTVL.

V is TRBV27 and J is TRBJ2-5, with D possibly matching TRBD1 (5 bases). Trimming removed 8 bases at V and 4 bases at J, with 14 bases between. The V gene's germline CDR1 is MNHEY and CDR2 SMNVEV (reference sequence). The CDR3 spans 13 residues. The CDR3 protein is CASRQRGAETQYF. CDR3 DNA: TGTGCCAGCCGCCAAAGGGGCGCAGAGACCCAGTACTTC.

The gene calls are TRBV5-4 and TRBJ2-5, with 7 bases lining up with TRBD1. The CDR3 totals 15 residues. The V segment lost 2 bases and the J segment 6 bases; nucleotides outside the gene matches: 10. CDR1 is SGHNT and CDR2 is YYREEE in the germline V gene (reference sequence). Written as DNA, the CDR3 is TGTGCCAGCAGCTTAACGGCAGGGGGTCTGAAGACCCAGTACTTC. It encodes CASSLTAGGLKTQYF.

The chain uses TRBV5-1 and TRBJ1-1; no reliable D call. V shed 1 base and J shed 10 bases, with 17 bases lying between them. The CDR3 consists of 14 residues. Per the germline V gene, CDR1 is SGHRS and CDR2 is YFSETQ. The CDR3 nucleotides read TGCGCCAGCAGCTTGAGTAGGGCATCTGGAGGAGCTTTCTTT. It translates to CASSLSRASGGAFF.

V usage is TRBV6-5 and J usage is TRBJ1-4, with 7 bases identical to TRBD1. Germline CDR1 is MNHEY and CDR2 is SVGAGI. CDR3 length: 14 residues. V shed 2 bases and J 7 bases; nucleotides not matched to a gene: 4. DNA for the CDR3: TGTGCCAGCAGTTACGACAGGGTCGGTGAAAAACTGTTTTTT. Protein product: CASSYDRVGEKLFF.

The CDR3 sequence is CASSLGTGPDTQYF. The CDR3 DNA is TGTGCCAGCAGCTTAGGTACGGGGCCAGATACGCAGTATTTT. The chain has TRBV11-3 and TRBJ2-3, with D possibly called TRBD1 or TRBD2 (5 bases each). V was pared by 1 base and J by 4 bases, with 9 bases between. The CDR3 is made up of 14 amino acids. From germline, CDR1 is SGHNT and CDR2 YENEEA.

V is TRBV6-1 and J is TRBJ1-2; D perhaps matches TRBD1 (6 bases). The CDR3 runs 13 residues. The germline V gene has CDR1 MNHNS and CDR2 SASEGT. Between the trimmed V and J ends, which lost 6 bases and 4 bases, there was a span of 12 bases. The CDR3 DNA is TGTGCCAGCAGCTACGACAGGTCCTATGGCTACACCTTC. As protein: CASSYDRSYGYTF.

V and J are TRBV19 and TRBJ2-3; 11 bases agree with TRBD2. Trimming cost V 0 bases and J 2 bases; bases outside gene matches: 7. This CDR3 comprises 18 residues. CDR1 LNHDA and CDR2 SQIVND come from the germline V gene (reference sequence). In nucleotides, the CDR3 is TGTGCCAGTAGTATAGATCGGCTAGCGGGGGGCCTCACAGATACGCAGTATTTT. This sequence encodes CASSIDRLAGGLTDTQYF.

The chain carries TRBV18 and TRBJ1-2, with D possibly matching TRBD1 (5 bases). The CDR3 has 13 residues. V lost 3 bases, J lost 7 bases, and 12 bases lay in between. Germline V gene sequence: CDR1 KGHSH, CDR2 LQKENI. The CDR3 protein is CASSPSRGGGYTF. In nucleotides, the CDR3 is TGTGCCAGCTCACCGTCAAGGGGTGGTGGCTACACCTTC.

This chain joins TRBV19 and TRBJ1-3; D gene uncertain. The CDR3 has 15 residues. V was trimmed by 3 bases and J by 2 bases, leaving 11 bases between them. Germline V gene sequence: CDR1 LNHDA, CDR2 SQIVND (reference sequence). CDR3 region: CASSIRGGPGNTIYF. DNA for the CDR3: TGTGCCAGTAGTATTCGGGGTGGTCCTGGAAACACCATATATTTT.

Worth noting for this clone: One end of the junction is discordant with germline, which a read error may explain. V is TRBV6-1 and J is TRBJ1-2; tentatively, D is TRBD1 (5 bases). The CDR3 covers 17 residues. Germline CDR1 is MNHNS and CDR2 is SASEGT. The CDR3 loop is CASRDGAGGTQVYGYTF. The CDR3 DNA follows: TGTGCCAGCCGTGACGGGGCGGGGGGTACTCAAGTCTATGGCTACACCTTC.

This chain links TRBV10-3 with TRBJ2-2; 10 nucleotides line up with TRBD2. V gave up 2 bases and J gave up 4 bases; unmatched junction bases: 7. Germline loops: CDR1 ENHRY, CDR2 SYGVKD. The CDR3 extends over 17 amino acids. The CDR3 region has the DNA TGTGCCATCAGTGAGCGGCTAGCGGGAGTAAGCACCGGGGAGCTGTTTTTT. Its translation is CAISERLAGVSTGELFF.

This clone appeared a few times. V and J are TRBV5-1 and TRBJ2-7, with D unclear. CDR3 size: 15 residues. Germline-derived CDR1 and CDR2 are SGHRS and YFSETQ. The ends were cut back, 0 bases at V and 3 bases at J, with 13 bases in the middle. The CDR3 DNA follows: TGCGCCAGCAGCTTGGGGTACTCTAACTTCTACGAGCAGTACTTC. Translation gives CASSLGYSNFYEQYF.

This chain joins TRBV6-1 and TRBJ2-1; perhaps TRBD2 as D (6 bases). The CDR3 runs 15 residues. Trimming left V 8 bases short and J 10 bases short, with 24 bases between. Germline-derived CDR1 and CDR2 are MNHNS and SASEGT. The CDR3 loop is CASDRSPYAGWEQFF. In nucleotides, the CDR3 is TGTGCCAGCGATCGGTCGCCGTATGCGGGATGGGAGCAGTTCTTC.